This T cell receptor (beta chain) was obtained from a study of T-cell reconstitution after alpha-beta-depleted transplantation in children (dated by TCRdb to 2015 to 2016). Describing the broader study: T-cell immune reconstitution after TCRalphabeta/CD19-depleted allogeneic hematopoietic cell transplantation in children was quantitatively tracked in the study by means of TCR repertoire profiling. Results the study describes overall, beyond this receptor: The apparently early alphabetaT-cell count recovery about two months after transplant was reportedly dependent on only several hundred rapidly expanded clones derived from non-depleted graft cells. Over the following months the frequencies of hyperexpanded clones went down, and after one year T-cell counts and TCRbeta diversity were mostly credited to newly produced T cells. In some patients, the high TCRbeta diversity seen at day 60 was put down to recipient T cells and intrathymic progenitors that had survived conditioning.

Notes on this clonotype: Its antigen is not yet known. Per-base quality was not reported, and no clone a single base away is much larger than it.

CDR1 and CDR2, looked up from the germline V gene (reference sequence), are GTSNPN and SVGIG. V is clipped by 2 bases and J by 4 bases, and the sequence between their germline boundaries is 11 bases long. The CDR3, cysteine through phenylalanine, is 13 amino acids long. Left in the record is the CDR3 DNA by itself, 39 bases read in frame from the first base. Libraries came from PCR. TCRdb shows the sequencer as Illumina HiSeq 2500. To normalize quantification of the TCRbeta repertoire, the TCR libraries were built with molecular barcoding that relied on unique molecular identifiers. Using fastp trimming at Q25 and MiXCR clonotype assembly, TCRdb reanalyzed the public sequencing data and kept in-frame beta chains. For every CDR3 protein sequence, its rows merge into one entry that carries the most common genes and DNA. The sample table shows 350,000 to 500,000 distinct CDR3 sequences, and around 46% are seen once. 27% of the sample is held by the ten biggest clonotypes.

In the paper's terms, the treatment or condition label means: allogeneic hematopoietic cell transplantation with graft depleted of TCRalphabeta T cells and CD19 B cells. The children who served as transplant recipients had been given grafts of TCRalphabeta/CD19-depleted allogeneic hematopoietic cells. The receptor comes from a girl aged 2 to 9 with aplastic anemia, due to receive a stem cell transplant. Sequenced here: PBMCs, sampled before TCRalphabeta/CD19-depleted stem cell transplant. The chain is assembled from TRBV30 and TRBJ2-5, and TRBD2 may be the D gene, going by 6 matching bases. The nucleotide sequence reads as follows: TGTGCCTGGAGTACCCAGGGAGGAGAGACCCAGTACTTC. This yields the protein CAWSTQGGETQYF.